The rows below give T cell receptor beta chains drawn from one sample of a study of CD8 T cells in ankylosing spondylitis. TCRdb independently ran MiXCR on the 5' RACE reads; one entry per CDR3 protein. The sample has 700,000 to 850,000 distinct CDR3 sequences, 10% to 15% seen once. The sequenced material came from blood, either unsorted or a sorted T cell fraction (not recorded which). The source of these receptors is a male donor with ankylosing spondylitis. Both conserved end residues are part of each CDR3. The order of the fields is D gene, clone size, J gene, V gene, CDR3 protein, CDR3 DNA. The D gene is left open where the match is weak. Rows give clone size only sometimes, using once, few, many, or a class for an expanded clone.

D: -
size: few
J: TRBJ1-1
V: TRBV27
CDR3: CASSPGHYLKNTEAFF
DNA: TGTGCCAGCAGTCCCGGACACTACCTCAAGAACACTGAAGCTTTCTTT

D: -
size: few
J: TRBJ1-1
V: TRBV7-2
CDR3: CASTSKWGNTEAFF
DNA: TGTGCCAGCACCTCAAAGTGGGGGAACACTGAAGCTTTCTTT

D: -
size: -
J: TRBJ2-7
V: TRBV28
CDR3: CASTDSSYEQYF
DNA: TGTGCCAGCACAGACAGTTCCTACGAGCAGTACTTC

D: TRBD1
size: few
J: TRBJ2-3
V: TRBV6-1
CDR3: CASSEGMGQPTDTQYF
DNA: TGTGCCAGCAGTGAGGGTATGGGACAGCCCACAGATACGCAGTATTTT

D: -
size: many
J: TRBJ1-2
V: TRBV20-1
CDR3: CSAGTWVATYGYTF
DNA: TGCAGTGCTGGGACGTGGGTAGCTACATATGGCTACACCTTC

D: -
size: many
J: TRBJ1-1
V: TRBV4-3
CDR3: CASSSQSSTEAFF
DNA: TGCGCCAGCAGCTCCCAGAGCTCGACTGAAGCTTTCTTT

D: -
size: few
J: TRBJ1-6
V: TRBV9
CDR3: CASSATPQTNSPLHF
DNA: TGTGCCAGCAGCGCGACGCCGCAGACTAATTCACCCCTCCACTTT

D: TRBD1
size: few
J: TRBJ1-5
V: TRBV10-3
CDR3: CAIRDRNNQPQHF
DNA: TGTGCCATCAGGGACAGGAACAATCAGCCCCAGCATTTT

D: -
size: -
J: TRBJ2-7
V: TRBV6-5
CDR3: CASSYSTTGLSYEQYF
DNA: TGTGCCAGCAGTTACTCGACGACAGGCCTCAGCTACGAGCAGTACTTC

D: -
size: few
J: TRBJ2-4
V: TRBV27
CDR3: CASSSPSRSSKNIQYF
DNA: TGTGCCAGCAGTTCGCCGTCCAGGTCGTCCAAAAACATTCAGTACTTC

D: TRBD1
size: -
J: TRBJ1-1
V: TRBV11-2
CDR3: CASSLVGTAAEAFF
DNA: TGTGCCAGCAGCTTAGTAGGGACAGCCGCTGAAGCTTTCTTT

D: TRBD1
size: -
J: TRBJ2-7
V: TRBV10-1
CDR3: CASSPDRGFSYEQYF
DNA: TGCGCCAGCAGTCCGGACAGGGGGTTCTCCTACGAGCAGTACTTC

D: TRBD2
size: -
J: TRBJ2-1
V: TRBV4-2
CDR3: CASSLSPSGGAYNEQFF
DNA: TGTGCCAGCAGCCTATCCCCCAGCGGGGGTGCATACAATGAGCAGTTCTTC

D: -
size: few
J: TRBJ2-5
V: TRBV6-5
CDR3: CASGDSQETQYF
DNA: TGTGCCAGCGGGGACTCACAAGAGACCCAGTACTTC

D: TRBD2
size: few
J: TRBJ2-3
V: TRBV7-2
CDR3: CASSLRRTSGGTDTQYF
DNA: TGTGCCAGCAGCTTAAGAAGGACTAGCGGGGGCACAGATACGCAGTATTTT

D: -
size: many
J: TRBJ2-2
V: TRBV12-3/TRBV12-4
CDR3: CASSEGRVTGELFF
DNA: TGTGCCAGCAGCGAGGGACGTGTCACCGGGGAGCTGTTTTTT

D: TRBD1
size: few
J: TRBJ2-7
V: TRBV28
CDR3: CASSRGQGRSYEQYF
DNA: TGTGCCAGCAGTCGTGGACAGGGGAGGTCCTACGAGCAGTACTTC

D: -
size: many
J: TRBJ2-7
V: TRBV28
CDR3: CASSLWALGGKGEQYF
DNA: TGTGCCAGCAGTTTATGGGCCCTCGGCGGGAAGGGCGAGCAGTACTTC

D: -
size: few
J: TRBJ1-6
V: TRBV11-2
CDR3: CASSLVDSPNSPLHF
DNA: TGTGCCAGCAGCTTAGTGGACAGCCCTAATTCACCCCTCCACTTT

D: TRBD1
size: few
J: TRBJ2-7
V: TRBV27
CDR3: CASSFKGGANTYEQYF
DNA: TGTGCCAGCAGTTTCAAAGGGGGCGCGAACACCTACGAGCAGTACTTC

D: TRBD2
size: few
J: TRBJ2-5
V: TRBV5-1
CDR3: CASSSSGSRETQYF
DNA: TGCGCCAGCAGCAGTAGCGGGAGTCGTGAGACCCAGTACTTC

D: TRBD1
size: many
J: TRBJ1-1
V: TRBV7-2
CDR3: CASSAGQGGEAFF
DNA: TGTGCCAGCAGCGCTGGACAGGGCGGTGAAGCTTTCTTT

D: -
size: -
J: TRBJ2-7
V: TRBV11-3
CDR3: CASSLVGGSDEQYF
DNA: TGTGCCAGCAGCCTCGTCGGGGGATCGGACGAGCAGTACTTC